This TCR beta chain came from a study of blood T cell repertoires in COVID-19. The overall study: Samples of COVID-19 (acute and convalescent) were obtained from the United States, Italy and Spain. Sample material is recorded as cDNA or gDNA derived from T cells, B-cell-depleted T cells, or PBMCs.

Sequencing used immunoSEQ multiplex PCR; TCRdb keeps in-frame clones, though not all of them. The sample comprises roughly 200,000 clones, approximately 91% of which are singletons, and under 2% rests with the top ten. The CDR3 is 13 residues long. Germline V CDR1 and CDR2: SGHTS, YDEGEE. V was clipped by 0 bases and J by 2 bases, with 6 bases between them. This clone was detected only once. The receptor comes from a man between 18 and 35 years old with active or convalescent COVID-19. The chain combines TRBV5-8 with TRBJ2-7; TRBD1 is a possible D gene (5 bases). Sequenced sample: peripheral blood. The CDR3 reads CASSLAGTYEQYF. The CDR3 region has the DNA TGTGCCAGCAGCTTGGCAGGGACCTACGAGCAGTACTTC.